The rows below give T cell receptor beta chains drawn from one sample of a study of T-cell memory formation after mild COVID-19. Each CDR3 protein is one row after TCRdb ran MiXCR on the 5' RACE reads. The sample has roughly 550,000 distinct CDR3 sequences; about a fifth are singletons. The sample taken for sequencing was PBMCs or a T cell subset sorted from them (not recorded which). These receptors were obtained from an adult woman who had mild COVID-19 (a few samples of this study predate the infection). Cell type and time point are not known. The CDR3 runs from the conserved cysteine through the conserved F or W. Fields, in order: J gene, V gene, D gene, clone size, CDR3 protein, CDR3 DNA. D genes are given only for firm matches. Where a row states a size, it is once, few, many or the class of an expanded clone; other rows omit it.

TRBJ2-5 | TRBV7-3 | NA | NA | CASSPPGSLRRTAIQETQYF | TGTGCCAGCAGCCCACCCGGATCCCTTCGGAGGACTGCCATACAAGAGACCCAGTACTTC
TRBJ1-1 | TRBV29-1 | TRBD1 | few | CSAHRGRNTEAFF | TGCAGCGCCCACAGGGGCCGAAACACTGAAGCTTTCTTT
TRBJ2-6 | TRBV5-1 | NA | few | CASSLGQGGGANVLTF | TGCGCCAGCAGCTTGGGACAGGGAGGTGGGGCCAACGTCCTGACTTTC
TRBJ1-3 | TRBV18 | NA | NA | CASSRIYSGNTIYF | TGTGCCAGCTCACGTATTTACTCTGGAAACACCATATATTTT
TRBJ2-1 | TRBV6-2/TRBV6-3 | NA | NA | CASSHGSTRVF | TGTGCCAGCAGTCACGGGTCCACCAGGGTCTTC
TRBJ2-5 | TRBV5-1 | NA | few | CASSLEDPRRETQYF | TGCGCCAGCAGCTTGGAAGACCCGAGGAGAGAGACCCAGTACTTC
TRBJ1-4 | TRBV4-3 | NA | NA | CASSQETRVNEKLFF | TGCGCCAGCAGCCAAGAGACCAGGGTTAATGAAAAACTGTTTTTT
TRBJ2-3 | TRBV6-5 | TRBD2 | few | CASSLRTSGASTDTQYF | TGTGCCAGCAGCCTACGGACTAGCGGGGCTAGCACAGATACGCAGTATTTT
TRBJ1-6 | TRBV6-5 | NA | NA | CASRVGVTVNSPLHF | TGTGCCAGCAGGGTTGGGGTCACTGTAAATTCACCCCTCCACTTT
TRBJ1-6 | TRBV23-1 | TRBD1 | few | CASSPEDRGNSPLHF | TGCGCCAGCAGCCCAGAAGACAGGGGAAATTCACCCCTCCACTTT
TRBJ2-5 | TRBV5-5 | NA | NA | CASSYLVSTETQYF | TGTGCCAGCAGCTACTTGGTTTCAACGGAGACCCAGTACTTC
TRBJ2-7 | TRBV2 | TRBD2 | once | CASSRLAGDSYEQYF | TGTGCCAGCAGTCGGCTAGCGGGAGATTCCTACGAGCAGTACTTC
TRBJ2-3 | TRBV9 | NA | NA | CASSVLPGGDTQYF | TGTGCCAGCAGCGTACTGCCCGGGGGAGATACGCAGTATTTT
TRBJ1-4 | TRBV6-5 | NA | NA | CASSYGPNEKLFF | TGTGCCAGCAGTTACGGCCCAAATGAAAAACTGTTTTTT
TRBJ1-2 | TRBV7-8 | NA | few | CASSPTSLSGYTF | TGTGCCAGCAGTCCTACTTCCCTATCTGGCTACACCTTC
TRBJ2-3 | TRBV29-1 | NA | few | CSVEDGYTDTQYF | TGCAGCGTTGAAGACGGATACACAGATACGCAGTATTTT
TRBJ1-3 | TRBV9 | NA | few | CASSVGSGLTGNTIYF | TGTGCCAGCAGCGTAGGTTCGGGGCTGACTGGAAACACCATATATTTT
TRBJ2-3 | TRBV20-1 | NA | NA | CSAFDHRVFTDTQYF | TGCAGTGCTTTCGACCACAGGGTTTTCACAGATACGCAGTATTTT
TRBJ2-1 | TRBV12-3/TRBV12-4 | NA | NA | CASSRTSEQFF | TGTGCCAGCAGTCGCACCTCCGAGCAGTTCTTC
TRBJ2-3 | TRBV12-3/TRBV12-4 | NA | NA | CASSPNDSGSTDTQYF | TGTGCCAGCAGTCCCAACGATAGCGGTAGCACAGATACGCAGTATTTT
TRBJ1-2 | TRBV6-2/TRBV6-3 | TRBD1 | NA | CASRTGGDYGYTF | TGTGCCAGCCGTACAGGGGGCGACTATGGCTACACCTTC
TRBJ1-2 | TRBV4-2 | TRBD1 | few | CASSQDGTGGQDYGYTF | TGTGCCAGCAGCCAAGATGGAACAGGGGGTCAAGACTATGGCTACACCTTC
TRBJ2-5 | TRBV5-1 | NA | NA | CASSLGGRTETQYF | TGCGCCAGCAGCTTGGGGGGACGGACAGAGACCCAGTACTTC
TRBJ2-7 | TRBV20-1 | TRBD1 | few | CSARGDSFYEQYF | TGCAGTGCTAGAGGGGACAGCTTTTACGAGCAGTACTTC
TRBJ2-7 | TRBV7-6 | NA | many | CASSSQGGEQYF | TGTGCCAGCAGCTCCCAGGGCGGAGAGCAGTACTTC
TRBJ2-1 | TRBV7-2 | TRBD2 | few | CASSPPGLAGGVEQFF | TGTGCCAGCAGCCCTCCGGGACTAGCGGGAGGAGTTGAGCAGTTCTTC